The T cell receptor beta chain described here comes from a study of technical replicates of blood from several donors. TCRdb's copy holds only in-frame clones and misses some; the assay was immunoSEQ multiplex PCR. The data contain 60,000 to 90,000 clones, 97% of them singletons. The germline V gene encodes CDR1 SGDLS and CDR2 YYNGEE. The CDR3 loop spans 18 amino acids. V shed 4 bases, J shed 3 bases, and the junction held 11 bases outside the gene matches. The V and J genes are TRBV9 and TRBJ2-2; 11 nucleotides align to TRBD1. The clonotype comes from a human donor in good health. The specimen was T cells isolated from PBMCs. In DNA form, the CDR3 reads TGTGCCAGCAGCCCACGGGACAGGGGGGTCCAGGACACCGGGGAGCTGTTTTTT. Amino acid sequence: CASSPRDRGVQDTGELFF.